Shown below are 30 T cell receptor beta chains from a single sample sequenced in a study of OX40 agonist ivuxolimab in advanced cancers. Some clones are missing from TCRdb's copy, which holds only in-frame ones; the method was immunoSEQ multiplex PCR. The repertoire consists of more than 75,000 clones, with around 89% occurring once and the leading ten covering roughly 0.38%. Sequenced here: CD4+ or CD8+ T cells sorted from blood, sampled in a trial of the OX40 agonist ivuxolimab. These receptors were taken from an adult with an advanced solid tumor such as melanoma, head and neck, liver or kidney cancer.

The chain employs TRBV5-1 and TRBJ2-3, with TRBD2 matching over 9 bases. Germline CDR1 SGHRS, CDR2 YFSETQ. This CDR3 is 14 amino acids long. The V segment lost 8 bases and the J segment 1 base; nucleotides outside the gene matches: 5. CDR3 loop: CASGREGGTDTQYF. CDR3 sequence (DNA): TGCGCCAGTGGGCGGGAGGGAGGCACAGATACGCAGTATTTT.

This clone was seen once. The chain recombines TRBV7-9 with TRBJ2-7; the match to TRBD2 covers 10 bases. The CDR3 is made up of 15 amino acids. V trimming: 3 bases; J trimming: 0 bases; junction bases outside the gene matches: 2. CDR1 is SEHNR and CDR2 is FQNEAQ in the germline V gene (reference sequence). The CDR3 DNA reads TGTGCCAGCAGCTTCCCTAGCGGGGGCTCCTACGAGCAGTACTTC. As protein: CASSFPSGGSYEQYF.

V usage is TRBV9 and J usage is TRBJ2-1; TRBD1 matches 10 bases. Trimming took 0 bases from V and 7 from J; bases not matched to a gene: 4. The CDR3 contains 15 residues. Germline CDR1 is SGDLS and CDR2 is YYNGEE. The CDR3 DNA reads TGTGCCAGCAGCGTAGCTGGGGACAGGGGTAATGAGCAGTTCTTC. Its protein product is CASSVAGDRGNEQFF.

The chain employs TRBV14 and TRBJ1-3; D is possibly TRBD1 (5 bases). The CDR3 runs to 17 residues. Germline lookup yields CDR1 SGHDN and CDR2 FVKESK. The germline V and J ends were trimmed by 1 base and 0 bases, with 13 bases remaining between them. For the CDR3, the DNA is TGTGCCAGCAGCCAAGCAGGGTTGGGGAGCTCTGGAAACACCATATATTTT. It codes for CASSQAGLGSSGNTIYF.

J is TRBJ2-7 and V is TRBV10-3, with D maybe TRBD2 (5 bases). The CDR3 spans 14 residues. The ends were cut back, 3 bases at V and 0 bases at J, with 9 bases in the middle. CDR1 is ENHRY and CDR2 is SYGVKD in the germline V gene. The DNA of the CDR3 is TGTGCCATCAGTGATCAAGGGAGCTCCTACGAGCAGTACTTC. Protein sequence: CAISDQGSSYEQYF.

The chain links TRBV11-3 to TRBJ2-1; 12 nucleotides line up with TRBD1. CDR3 length: 17 residues. CDR1 is SGHNT, CDR2 YENEEA, per germline. V was clipped by 1 base and J by 5 bases; unmatched bases: 6. CDR3 DNA: TGTGCCAGCAGCTTAGGTACGGGGACAGGGGGCCACAATGAGCAGTTCTTC. Its translation is CASSLGTGTGGHNEQFF.

J is TRBJ2-2 and V is TRBV7-9; D remains ambiguous. V was pared by 4 bases and J by 4 bases, with 10 bases between. This CDR3 contains 14 residues. Germline V gene data show CDR1 as SEHNR and CDR2 as FQNEAQ (reference sequence). CDR3 nucleotide sequence: TGTGCCAGCAGCTCTTCCGCCTCCACCGGGGAGCTGTTTTTT. It codes for CASSSSASTGELFF. The full variable domain, rest sourced from reference TRBV7-9 and TRBJ2-2, is DTGVSQNPRHKITKRGQNVTFRCDPISEHNRLYWYRQTLGQGPEFLTYFQNEAQLEKSRLLSDRFSAERPKGSFSTLEIQRTEQGDSAMYLCASSSSASTGELFFGEGSRLTVL.

This chain connects TRBV7-9 to TRBJ2-1; 12 nucleotides agree with TRBD1. This CDR3 is built from 17 residues. Unmatched junction bases numbered 6, after V lost 0 bases and J lost 6 bases. Germline V CDR1 and CDR2: SEHNR, FQNEAQ (reference sequence). The CDR3 DNA is TGTGCCAGCAGCTTAGCGTTGGGGACAGGGGGCCGCAATGAGCAGTTCTTC. Protein sequence: CASSLALGTGGRNEQFF.

The chain links TRBV5-4 to TRBJ2-5; 7 bases are a match to TRBD1. The CDR3 runs 15 residues. J was trimmed by 5 bases and V by 3 bases; bases with no gene match: 10. The germline V gene has CDR1 SGHNT and CDR2 YYREEE (reference sequence). The CDR3 region has the DNA TGTGCCAGCAGCTCGACAGGGCCCTCCGGGGAGACCCAGTACTTC. Its protein product is CASSSTGPSGETQYF.

The V gene is TRBV2, the J gene TRBJ2-7, with 8 bases that match TRBD1. Germline V gives CDR1 SNHLY, CDR2 FYNNEI. Unmatched junction bases numbered 7, after V lost 8 bases and J lost 1 base. This CDR3 is built from 14 residues. Written as DNA, the CDR3 is TGTGCCAGCGGCTCCGGGACAGGTTCCTACGAGCAGTACTTC. This sequence encodes CASGSGTGSYEQYF.

The chain recombines TRBV10-2 with TRBJ2-3; 11 bases agree with TRBD2. The trim removed 10 bases at V and 2 bases at J, leaving 5 bases unmatched. From germline, CDR1 is WSHSY and CDR2 SAAADI. The length of the CDR3 is 14 residues. The DNA for the CDR3 is TGCGCCACCCGACTAGCGGGACTCACAGATACGCAGTATTTT. Its protein product is CATRLAGLTDTQYF.

The chain couples TRBV19 to TRBJ2-1, with TRBD1 matching over 8 bases. The CDR3 is 15 amino acids. V lost 10 bases, J lost 9 bases, and 17 bases stayed unmatched. Germline V CDR1 and CDR2: LNHDA, SQIVND (reference sequence). The DNA for the CDR3 is TGTGCCACCTCGCGGGGCAGGGGGCGGGAAGTTGAGCAGTTCTTC. Protein sequence: CATSRGRGREVEQFF.

This chain uses TRBV18 with TRBJ2-5, with D hard to call. Judging by the DNA end, TRBJ2-7 fits better; the J call may be wrong. The germline V gene encodes CDR1 KGHSH and CDR2 LQKENI. The CDR3 runs to 14 residues. CDR3 residues: CASSGFAVPYEQYF. CDR3 nucleotide sequence: TGTGCCAGCTCAGGCTTTGCAGTTCCCTACGAGCAGTACTTC.

The chain recombines TRBV7-2 with TRBJ2-1; 8 bases agree with TRBD2. Germline values: CDR1 SGHTA, CDR2 FQGNSA. This CDR3 region has 14 residues. The trim removed 3 bases at V and 12 bases at J, leaving 10 bases unmatched. CDR3 in DNA: TGTGCCAGCAGCTTCCAGCGGGAGACAAACGGGCAGTTCTTC. This codes for CASSFQRETNGQFF.

The chain joins TRBV30 to TRBJ1-2, with D uncertain. V lost 2 bases and J 7 bases, leaving 8 bases between the germline ends. The CDR3 spans 11 residues. The germline CDR1 and CDR2 sequences are GTSNPN and SVGIG (reference sequence). The CDR3 sequence is CAWSTVVGYTF. CDR3 nucleotide sequence: TGTGCCTGGAGTACAGTAGTTGGCTACACCTTC.

This rearrangement joins TRBV7-9 to TRBJ2-2; TRBD1 might be the D (5 bases). The CDR3 runs to 14 residues. From germline, CDR1 is SEHNR and CDR2 FQNEAQ (reference sequence). Trimming cost V 4 bases and J 4 bases, with 10 bases left between them. The CDR3 DNA reads TGTGCCAGCAGCTCGGACACAGCCACCGGGGAGCTGTTTTTT. It encodes CASSSDTATGELFF.

This clone showed up just once. V is TRBV10-3 and J is TRBJ1-5, with D possibly matching TRBD1 (6 bases). V dropped 6 bases and J dropped 5 bases, with 11 bases sitting between them. This CDR3 has 13 amino acids. The germline V gene has CDR1 ENHRY and CDR2 SYGVKD. The CDR3 here is CAISTGSDQPQHF. The CDR3 coding sequence is TGTGCCATCAGCACAGGGTCCGATCAGCCCCAGCATTTT.

V usage is TRBV7-2 and J usage is TRBJ2-1; 12 bases fit TRBD2. With 2 bases clipped from V and 9 bases from J, the junction kept 8 bases outside the gene matches. Germline V gene lookup returns CDR1 SGHTA and CDR2 FQGNSA. This CDR3 has 16 residues. This chain's CDR3 is CASSLRSLAGGGEQFF. The DNA for the CDR3 is TGTGCCAGCAGCTTAAGATCGCTAGCGGGAGGGGGTGAGCAGTTCTTC.

This sequence joins TRBV30 and TRBJ2-1, with D possibly matching TRBD2 (5 bases). The germline V gene encodes CDR1 GTSNPN and CDR2 SVGIG (reference sequence). The CDR3 spans 14 residues. V lost 1 base to trimming and J lost 4 bases, with 11 bases between them. The CDR3 is CAWSDQSGYNEQFF. The DNA for the CDR3 is TGTGCCTGGAGTGATCAGTCGGGATACAATGAGCAGTTCTTC.

The J gene is TRBJ1-3, the V gene TRBV29-1; D may be TRBD1 (5 bases). Germline V CDR1 and CDR2: SQVTM, ANQGSEA. The V gene lost 1 base and the J gene lost 4 bases, with 8 bases spanning the gap. The CDR3 consists of 13 residues. This CDR3 reads CSVEGTGGNTIYF. The CDR3 DNA follows: TGCAGCGTTGAAGGTACAGGCGGAAACACCATATATTTT.

J is TRBJ2-1 and V is TRBV5-5; TRBD1 agrees at 9 bases. The CDR3 is made up of 17 amino acids. From germline, CDR1 is SGHKS and CDR2 YYEKEE (reference sequence). The V gene end was trimmed by 0 bases and the J gene end by 6 bases; junction bases not matched to a gene: 10. CDR3 DNA sequence: TGTGCCAGCAGCTTGGGGCTTGGGACAGGGTCCATCAATGAGCAGTTCTTC. It translates to CASSLGLGTGSINEQFF. The full variable domain, completed using reference TRBV5-5 and TRBJ2-1, is DAGVTQSPTHLIKTRGQQVTLRCSPISGHKSVSWYQQVLGQGPQFIFQYYEKEERGRGNFPDRFSARQFPNYSSELNVNALLLGDSALYLCASSLGLGTGSINEQFFGPGTRLTVL.

The chain recombines TRBV27 with TRBJ1-5; a possible D gene is TRBD1 (6 bases). The CDR3 is 15 residues long. Trimming removed 5 bases from V and 4 bases from J, with 15 bases in between. Germline lookup yields CDR1 MNHEY and CDR2 SMNVEV (reference sequence). CDR3: CASSQRGGRNQPQHF. CDR3 sequence (DNA): TGTGCCAGCAGTCAACGCGGGGGCCGTAATCAGCCCCAGCATTTT.

The rearrangement links TRBV15 to TRBJ2-5; D is perhaps TRBD1 or TRBD2 (6 bases each). V was cut by 7 bases and J by 2 bases, with 20 bases left in between. CDR1 and CDR2 (germline): LNHNV, YYDKDF (reference sequence). This CDR3 has 16 amino acids. CDR3 in DNA: TGTGCCACCACCCCGGCGGGGTTAGGGGGTCAAGAGACCCAGTACTTC. Translation gives CATTPAGLGGQETQYF.

V gene TRBV10-1 combines with J gene TRBJ2-1; no definite D call. Germline CDR1 reads WNHNN; CDR2 reads SYGVQD (reference sequence). CDR3 length: 11 amino acids. V was trimmed by 3 bases and J by 15 bases, leaving 12 bases between them. The chain's CDR3 is CASSDRVVWFF. The CDR3 nucleotides read TGCGCCAGCAGTGATCGGGTAGTCTGGTTCTTC.

V and J are TRBV13 and TRBJ2-3; 12 nucleotides agree with TRBD2. Per the germline V gene, CDR1 is PRHDT and CDR2 is FYEKMQ (reference sequence). Trimming cost V 1 base and J 2 bases; bases outside gene matches: 4. The CDR3 consists of 17 residues. CDR3 loop: CASSLVGLAGNTDTQYF. Here the CDR3 DNA reads TGTGCCAGCAGCTTAGTCGGACTAGCGGGAAACACAGATACGCAGTATTTT.

The chain uses TRBV19 and TRBJ1-5; 9 positions agree with TRBD1. V lost 6 bases and J lost 5; bases outside the gene matches: 2. Germline lookup yields CDR1 LNHDA and CDR2 SQIVND (reference sequence). The CDR3 runs to 13 residues. The CDR3 nucleotides are TGTGCCAGTAGCTGGGACAGGGATCAGCCCCAGCATTTT. Translating gives CASSWDRDQPQHF.

J is TRBJ2-7 and V is TRBV27, with TRBD2 matching over 7 bases. CDR3 size: 15 residues. Per the germline V gene, CDR1 is MNHEY and CDR2 is SMNVEV (reference sequence). The V gene end was trimmed by 4 bases and the J gene end by 6 bases; junction bases not matched to a gene: 12. CDR3: CASSSWTSDGGEQYF. In DNA, the CDR3 is TGTGCCAGCAGTTCATGGACTAGTGATGGTGGCGAGCAGTACTTC.

V gene TRBV30 combines with J gene TRBJ2-7; 8 nucleotides line up with TRBD2. From germline, CDR1 is GTSNPN and CDR2 SVGIG (reference sequence). This CDR3 contains 14 residues. Germline trimming cut 0 bases from V and 7 bases from J; bases unmatched to any gene: 8. The CDR3 DNA follows: TGTGCCTGGAGTGTGTCCAGCGGGAGTGGTGAGCAGTACTTC. The encoded protein is CAWSVSSGSGEQYF. The entire variable domain, with the rest obtained from reference TRBV30 and TRBJ2-7, is as follows: SQTIHQWPATLVQPVGSPLSLECTVEGTSNPNLYWYRQAAGRGLQLLFYSVGIGQISSEVPQNLSASRPQDRQFILSSKKLLLSDSGFYLCAWSVSSGSGEQYFGPGTRLTVT.

V is TRBV29-1 and J is TRBJ2-5; the match to TRBD2 covers 8 bases. Germline V gene data show CDR1 as SQVTM and CDR2 as ANQGSEA. The CDR3 sequence is 17 residues long. V shed 5 bases, J shed 5 bases, and the junction held 19 bases outside the gene matches. For the CDR3, the DNA is TGCAGCGTTACCGCGGGCCTAGCGGGCTCGAAGGGGGAGACCCAGTACTTC. As protein: CSVTAGLAGSKGETQYF.

This clone was detected only a few times. The chain couples TRBV7-9 to TRBJ2-7, with 13 bases identical to TRBD2. V lost 5 bases and J lost 6; bases outside the gene matches: 4. CDR3 length equals 14 residues. The germline gives CDR1 SEHNR, CDR2 FQNEAQ (reference sequence). Here the CDR3 reads CASSRTSGSTEQYF. The DNA for the CDR3 is TGTGCCAGCAGCCGGACTAGCGGGAGCACCGAGCAGTACTTC. Variable domain in full (rest from reference TRBV7-9 and TRBJ2-7): DTGVSQNPRHKITKRGQNVTFRCDPISEHNRLYWYRQTLGQGPEFLTYFQNEAQLEKSRLLSDRFSAERPKGSFSTLEIQRTEQGDSAMYLCASSRTSGSTEQYFGPGTRLTVT.